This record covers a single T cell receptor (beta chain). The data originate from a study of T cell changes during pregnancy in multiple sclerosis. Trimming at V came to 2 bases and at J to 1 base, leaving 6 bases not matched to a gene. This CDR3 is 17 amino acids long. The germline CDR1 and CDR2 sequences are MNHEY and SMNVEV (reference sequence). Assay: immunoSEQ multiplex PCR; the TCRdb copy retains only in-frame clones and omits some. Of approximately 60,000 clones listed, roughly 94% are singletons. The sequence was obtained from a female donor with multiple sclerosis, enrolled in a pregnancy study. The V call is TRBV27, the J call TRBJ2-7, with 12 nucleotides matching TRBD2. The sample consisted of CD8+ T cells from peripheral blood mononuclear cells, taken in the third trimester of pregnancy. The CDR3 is CASSLLAGGPGSYEQYF. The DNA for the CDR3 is TGTGCCAGCAGTTTACTAGCGGGAGGGCCCGGATCCTACGAGCAGTACTTC.